This T cell receptor beta chain was sequenced in a study of CD8+CD57+ T cells in acquired aplastic anemia. Study details: DNA per sorted CD4+ or CD8+ sample ranged about 0.2 to 27.4 ug, averaging 3.2 ug.

Patients included in sequencing had previously demonstrated CD8+CD57+ cell expansion by flow cytometry. Acquired aplastic anemia of severe grade affected all patients. Concerning this clonotype: The antigen is not known.

The template for TCR beta VDJ and CDR3 sequence profiling was genomic DNA. TCRdb used MiXCR to reprocess the reads, holding one entry per CDR3 protein. The table includes about 180,000 distinct CDR3 sequences, 45% to 60% detected once. Study-level findings and limits: Patients and healthy controls showed no significant CD8+ Simpson's diversity difference. Patients had fewer than 35 CD8+ CDR3 sequences in common with controls (the shared set).

Germline CDR1 DFQATT, CDR2 SNEGSKA (reference sequence). J gave up 5 bases and V 2 bases, and 12 bases lay outside the gene matches. The CDR3 extends over 17 amino acids. This clonotype originated in a human donor with aplastic anemia. The chain couples TRBV20-1 to TRBJ1-6; 7 nucleotides line up with TRBD1. Specimen: sorted CD4+, CD8+, or CD8+CD57+ T cells (not recorded which) from PBMCs. This CDR3 reads CSARPAAIDRDNSPLHF. The CDR3 nucleotides read TGCAGTGCTAGACCCGCCGCGATTGACAGGGATAATTCACCCCTCCACTTT.